The 7 T cell receptor beta chains below all came from one sample that was sequenced in a study of T-cell reconstitution after alpha-beta-depleted transplantation in children. A library of TCRbeta sequences, prepared with unique molecular identifiers, was generated. TCRdb re-called the PCR reads with MiXCR, one entry per CDR3 protein. The sample lists over 70,000 distinct CDR3 sequences, 8% to 9% occurring once. The input for sequencing was PBMCs from the stem cell graft donor, taken from the stem cell graft. Receptors were obtained from a human donor who donated a stem cell graft to a child with congenital amegakaryocytic thrombocytopenia.

Turning to this clonotype: One base away lies a much larger clone, so this may be a sequencing read error. J is TRBJ1-2 and V is TRBV11-2; 8 bases line up with TRBD1. The CDR3 totals 18 residues. From germline, CDR1 is SGHAT and CDR2 FQNNGV. CDR3 amino acids: CASSFPQRMDREMYVYTF. DNA of the CDR3: TGTGCCAGCAGCTTTCCCCAAAGAATGGACAGGGAGATGTATGTCTACACCTTC.

Many counts were recorded for this clonotype. The chain employs TRBV10-3 and TRBJ2-7, with 9 positions matching TRBD1. Germline V CDR1 and CDR2: ENHRY, SYGVKD. This CDR3 region has 14 residues. With V trimmed by 6 bases and J by 7 bases, 10 bases remained unmatched. The chain's CDR3 is CAIRSGTGPTEQYF. CDR3 nucleotide sequence: TGTGCCATCAGGTCCGGGACAGGGCCCACGGAGCAGTACTTC.

In this sample, this clonotype turned up many times. V gene TRBV4-3 combines with J gene TRBJ2-5, with D perhaps TRBD2 (6 bases). The CDR3 is 15 residues long. Trimming shortened V by 0 bases and J by 9 bases, and 17 bases separated the two germline ends. Per the germline V gene, CDR1 is LGHNA and CDR2 is YSLEER. CDR3 in DNA: TGCGCCAGCAGCCAAGATTCTAGCGCAAGGAGGGCCCAGTACTTC. It codes for CASSQDSSARRAQYF.

There are a few counts of this clonotype. This chain uses TRBV6-2 or TRBV6-3 with TRBJ2-2; no definite D call. The CDR3 is 13 residues long. Trimming shortened V by 2 bases and J by 3 bases, and 4 bases separated the two germline ends. Looked up from germline, CDR1 is MNHEY and CDR2 is SVGEGT. CDR3 in DNA: TGTGCCAGCAGTTACAGGGACACCGGGGAGCTGTTTTTT. Translated, it gives CASSYRDTGELFF.

This clonotype was counted ten times or more. J is TRBJ2-5 and V is TRBV6-5; D possibly corresponds to TRBD1 (5 bases). The CDR3 runs to 15 residues. Deletions cut 0 bases from V and 4 bases from J, with 12 bases between. Looked up from germline, CDR1 is MNHEY and CDR2 is SVGAGI. The CDR3 is CASSYSMGRGETQYF. The CDR3 DNA reads as TGTGCCAGCAGTTACTCTATGGGGCGCGGAGAGACCCAGTACTTC.

This clonotype was detected many times. This sequence joins TRBV4-3 and TRBJ1-1, with 7 nucleotides matching TRBD1. The ends lost 3 bases at V and 4 bases at J; junction bases unmatched: 5. This CDR3 contains 14 residues. The V gene's germline CDR1 is LGHNA and CDR2 YSLEER. The CDR3 loop is CASSHPDRVTEAFF. CDR3 nucleotides: TGCGCCAGCAGCCATCCCGACAGGGTCACTGAAGCTTTCTTT.

This clonotype was detected only a few times. In this CDR3 the conserved last residue, phenylalanine or tryptophan, is missing, so a read error is likely. No DNA is shown, since the ends of the CDR3 on it are uncertain; the CDR3 is the one TCRdb lists. The chain links TRBV19 to TRBJ2-7; the table assigns TRBD1, which was not confirmed against the DNA. CDR1 is LNHDA and CDR2 is SQIVND in the germline V gene (reference sequence). With termini counted, the CDR3 has 10 amino acids. The CDR3 spells CARTDAVVGL.